This T cell receptor (beta chain) was captured in a study of cytomegalovirus exposure and HLA in healthy donors. A multiplex PCR was run with 60 Vbeta primers and 13 Jbeta primers. Measured with immunoSEQ multiplex PCR; TCRdb has only the in-frame clones, and not every one. The data contain 150,000 to 200,000 clones, about three quarters of them singletons. Germline V lookup: CDR1 SGHTA, CDR2 FQGNSA. J lost 0 bases, V lost 4 bases, and 6 bases had no gene match. The CDR3 has 15 residues. Of note for this clone: What it binds is not known.

Study findings and constraints: Association with HLA alleles at 0.05 false discovery rate was found for around 17,000 TCR beta sequences in a later analysis. Presence/absence analysis assumed near-uniform sequencing depth across donors.

The J gene is TRBJ2-7, the V gene TRBV7-2; 7 nucleotides match TRBD2. This TCR was recovered from a woman aged 55-70 years in good health and CMV-seropositive. Sequences were obtained from PBMCs. CDR3 sequence: CASSSWGGVSYEQYF. The DNA for the CDR3 is TGTGCCAGCAGCTCATGGGGGGGAGTCTCCTACGAGCAGTACTTC. The variable domain in full, completed from reference TRBV7-2 and TRBJ2-7, reads GAGVSQSPSNKVTEKGKDVELRCDPISGHTALYWYRQSLGQGLEFLIYFQGNSAPDKSGLPSDRFSAERTGGSVSTLTIQRTQQEDSAVYLCASSSWGGVSYEQYFGPGTRLTVT.